Listed here is a single TCR beta chain. The antigen remains undetermined. Germline V gene lookup returns CDR1 SNHLY and CDR2 FYNNEI. The CDR3 is made up of 13 amino acids. Trimming left V 4 bases short and J 4 bases short, with 10 bases between. This record comes from a study of shared clonotypes between healthy human individuals. Study results and caveats: Large sequencing depth failed to make sorted-subset sequencing complete, rarefaction showed. Shared across several donors were around 5% of the naive CD4 clonotypes. Generation of non-shared clonotypes was less probable than generation of clonotypes shared by all four donors.

TCRdb keeps only in-frame clones here, not all; method: immunoSEQ multiplex PCR. The repertoire has about 2.3 million clones, approximately 95% of them found once; the top ten carry 0.39%. Splitting the CD4+ cells yielded a CD45RA+ naive subset and a CD45RA-negative memory subset. Sequenced sample: naive CD4+ T cells from PBMCs. Subset here: CD45RA+ positively selected. The chain employs TRBV2 and TRBJ1-1, with a possible D match to TRBD1 (5 bases). The receptor's source is a man aged 18 to 30 in good health. Some clones in this sample may be carry-over from other donors' samples. The CDR3 here is CASSAEGRTEAFF. In DNA form, the CDR3 reads TGTGCCAGCAGTGCAGAGGGACGCACTGAAGCTTTCTTT.